This is a list of T cell receptor beta chains from one sample in a study of T-cell reconstitution after alpha-beta-depleted transplantation in children. TCRdb re-derived calls from the PCR reads in MiXCR, one entry per CDR3 protein. This sample yields just under 350,000 distinct CDR3 sequences, of which about a sixth are seen a single time; 35% to 50% belongs to the top ten. Sequenced here: PBMCs, mostly from graft donor cells, sampled 360 days after TCRalphabeta/CD19-depleted stem cell transplant. The receptors were sampled from a male patient aged 2 to 9 who had a stem cell transplant for acute lymphoblastic leukemia, so the T cells may come from the graft donor. Both conserved end residues are part of each CDR3. Each record gives: V gene, D gene, J gene, CDR3 protein. D genes are given only for firm matches.

V: TRBV10-3; D: TRBD2; J: TRBJ2-1; CDR3: CATGTSGSGEQFF
V: TRBV9; D: TRBD2; J: TRBJ2-5; CDR3: CASSVALAHQETQYF
V: TRBV20-1; D: TRBD1; J: TRBJ1-5; CDR3: CSASKGAGQPQHF
V: TRBV12-3/TRBV12-4; D: .; J: TRBJ1-2; CDR3: CASSTGHLIIANYGYTF
V: TRBV7-2; D: .; J: TRBJ2-5; CDR3: CASSYSGTTQETQYF
V: TRBV28; D: .; J: TRBJ1-5; CDR3: CASSPGGYSNQPQHF
V: TRBV27; D: TRBD1; J: TRBJ2-3; CDR3: CASSPVVWTGFTDTQYF
V: TRBV10-3; D: TRBD2; J: TRBJ2-2; CDR3: CAISESAGLAANTGELFF
V: TRBV28; D: .; J: TRBJ2-4; CDR3: CASSLLVGLAKNIQYF
V: TRBV6-6; D: .; J: TRBJ2-5; CDR3: CASTMASPETQYF
V: TRBV28; D: .; J: TRBJ1-2; CDR3: CASSPGILWDGYTF
V: TRBV7-8; D: .; J: TRBJ1-5; CDR3: CASSLVGDPFSPQHF
V: TRBV6-2/TRBV6-3; D: TRBD2; J: TRBJ2-6; CDR3: CASSSLGDKLAGNSGANVLTF
V: TRBV5-1; D: .; J: TRBJ2-5; CDR3: CASSFGSPGQETQYF
V: TRBV7-2; D: TRBD1; J: TRBJ1-5; CDR3: CASSYDRGSNQPQHF
V: TRBV20-1; D: .; J: TRBJ1-2; CDR3: CSAKRPTGGGYTYF
V: TRBV10-3; D: .; J: TRBJ1-6; CDR3: CAISESKGYGGDSPLHF
V: TRBV5-6; D: TRBD1; J: TRBJ1-2; CDR3: CASSSDREVAYYGYTF
V: TRBV6-5; D: .; J: TRBJ1-5; CDR3: CASSYLQGGGQPQHF
V: TRBV12-3/TRBV12-4; D: .; J: TRBJ2-5; CDR3: CASSLTVIQQETQYF
V: TRBV6-2/TRBV6-3; D: TRBD2; J: TRBJ2-2; CDR3: CASTNVAGAVELFF
V: TRBV28; D: .; J: TRBJ1-1; CDR3: CASSPTALNTEAFF